The rows below give T cell receptor beta chains drawn from one sample of a study of human T cells and chemical hapten exposure. One entry per CDR3 protein, called by TCRdb with MiXCR from the RACE reads. Among around 300,000 distinct CDR3 sequences listed, roughly 7.7% were seen once. Material: whole blood, obtained in connection with sensitization to the hapten diphenylcyclopropenone (DPC). The receptors were sampled from a man between 18 and 29 years old with alopecia areata. Some clones in this sample may be carry-over from other donors' samples. CDR3s include the opening cysteine and the closing phenylalanine or tryptophan. A D gene is named only where the DNA matches it firmly. The size of a clone is reported for some rows only, either as once, few or many, or as a class for expanded clones.

-	TRBV2	TRBD1	TRBJ1-5	CASSEVGDRGQGQPQHF	TGTGCCAGCAGTGAGGTGGGGGACAGGGGGCAAGGCCAGCCCCAGCATTTT
few	TRBV18	-	TRBJ2-1	CASSPSEGASNEQFF	TGTGCCAGCTCACCGTCAGAGGGTGCCAGCAATGAGCAGTTCTTC
few	TRBV7-2	TRBD2	TRBJ2-5	CASSRLAGETQYF	TGTGCCAGCAGCCGACTAGCTGGGGAGACCCAGTACTTC
-	TRBV12-3/TRBV12-4	-	TRBJ1-2	CASSSGHPNYGYTF	TGTGCCAGCAGTTCGGGACATCCTAACTATGGCTACACCTTC
few	TRBV24-1	-	TRBJ2-3	CATSGSDGTSTDTQYF	TGTGCCACCAGTGGCTCGGACGGAACTAGCACAGATACGCAGTATTTT
-	TRBV21-1	-	TRBJ1-4	CASSASLPGGNEKLFF	TGTGCCAGCAGCGCCAGCCTGCCGGGCGGGAATGAAAAACTGTTTTTT
-	TRBV9	-	TRBJ2-3	CASSVALVGRSTDTQYF	TGTGCCAGCAGCGTAGCCCTCGTGGGCAGAAGCACAGATACGCAGTATTTT
many	TRBV6-1	-	TRBJ2-1	CASSAYYSDEQFF	TGTGCCAGCAGTGCGTACTATTCGGATGAGCAGTTCTTC
-	TRBV2	-	TRBJ2-7	CASTYREGMTYEQYF	TGTGCCAGCACCTACAGGGAGGGGATGACCTACGAGCAGTACTTC
-	TRBV7-2	-	TRBJ1-4	CASSREVLPTNEKLFF	TGTGCCAGCAGCCGGGAGGTACTTCCAACTAATGAAAAACTGTTTTTT
few	TRBV27	-	TRBJ1-5	CASSPGMSYSSNQPQHF	TGTGCCAGCAGTCCGGGAATGAGTTATTCTAGCAATCAGCCCCAGCATTTT
few	TRBV4-3	-	TRBJ2-7	CASSAIGRKHYEQYF	TGCGCCAGCAGCGCTATCGGGAGAAAACACTACGAGCAGTACTTC
few	TRBV28	-	TRBJ1-6	CASKIWNSPLHF	TGTGCCAGCAAAATTTGGAATTCACCCCTCCACTTT
-	TRBV6-6	TRBD1	TRBJ1-6	CASSRDRGVFYNSPLHF	TGTGCCAGCAGCAGAGACAGGGGGGTTTTCTATAATTCACCCCTCCACTTT
few	TRBV7-9	-	TRBJ1-4	CASSLEDTATNEKLFF	TGTGCCAGCAGCTTAGAAGACACTGCAACTAATGAAAAACTGTTTTTT
-	TRBV25-1	-	TRBJ2-3	CASSGPRGGKSGLDTQYF	TGTGCCAGCAGTGGCCCTCGTGGCGGAAAGTCCGGGCTGGATACGCAGTATTTT
few	TRBV28	TRBD2	TRBJ2-3	CASNLAGDTDTQYF	TGTGCCAGCAACTTAGCGGGGGACACAGATACGCAGTATTTT
few	TRBV5-1	TRBD1	TRBJ1-4	CASSPEGARLFF	TGCGCCAGCAGCCCGGAGGGGGCCCGGCTGTTTTTT
-	TRBV20-1	-	TRBJ1-1	CSARGGSAGDTEASF	TGCAGTGCTAGAGGGGGTTCGGCAGGGGACACTGAAGCTTCCTTT
-	TRBV11-1	-	TRBJ1-1	CAATMNTEAFF	TGTGCCGCAACTATGAACACTGAAGCTTTCTTT
few	TRBV6-5	-	TRBJ1-1	CASSPFQGVVTEAFF	TGTGCCAGCAGTCCTTTTCAGGGAGTGGTTACTGAAGCTTTCTTT